The 11 T cell receptor beta chains in this list originate from one sample, sequenced in a study of Ad26.COV2.S vaccination and SARS-CoV-2 variants. As to treatment: 19 received Ad26.COV2.S at low or high dose, single or two shots; several received placebo; per-sample allocation not given. Sampling was done on day 63 after the first vaccine or placebo injection. This table comes from immunoSEQ multiplex PCR, and its TCRdb copy is limited to in-frame clones, with some not included. The sample contains roughly 450,000 clones, 90% of which appear only once. The material was peripheral blood, obtained in a trial of Ad26.COV2.S vaccine versus placebo. The receptors originated from a person between 18 and 60 years old who received the Ad26.COV2.S COVID-19 vaccine or a placebo.

This chain links TRBV7-8 with TRBJ2-7; D gene ambiguous. This CDR3 has 12 amino acids. V gave up 5 bases and J gave up 0 bases, with 5 bases separating them. Germline V lookup: CDR1 SGHVS, CDR2 FQNEAQ. The CDR3 nucleotides read TGTGCCAGCAGCATCCACTCCTACGAGCAGTACTTC. It yields the protein CASSIHSYEQYF.

The chain recombines TRBV27 with TRBJ2-5, with D tentatively TRBD1 or TRBD2 (5 bases each). The V gene lost 6 bases and the J gene lost 5 bases, with 19 bases spanning the gap. The CDR3 is made up of 15 amino acids. Germline V gives CDR1 MNHEY, CDR2 SMNVEV (reference sequence). As DNA, the CDR3 is TGTGCCAGCAGCTCCCGGGGCAGGGCGTACGAGACCCAGTACTTC. Translating gives CASSSRGRAYETQYF.

The chain joins TRBV4-3 to TRBJ2-1; D is possibly TRBD2 (6 bases). The CDR3 contains 16 residues. The V and J ends lost 1 base and 2 bases respectively, with 12 bases between them. Germline assignment: CDR1 LGHNA and CDR2 YSLEER. The CDR3 region has the DNA TGCGCCAGCAGCCAAGTAGGGACTGGGACCTACAATGAGCAGTTCTTC. This translates into CASSQVGTGTYNEQFF.

V is TRBV6-1 and J is TRBJ2-3, with D unclear. This CDR3 spans 15 amino acids. Trimming pared 2 bases from V and 0 bases from J, leaving 9 bases between. CDR1 MNHNS and CDR2 SASEGT come from the germline V gene. The CDR3 loop reads CASSEILASTDTQYF. The CDR3 DNA is TGTGCCAGCAGTGAAATCTTAGCAAGCACAGATACGCAGTATTTT.

The J gene is TRBJ2-2, the V gene TRBV7-9; TRBD2 aligns across 7 bases. Germline V gives CDR1 SEHNR, CDR2 FQNEAQ (reference sequence). The trim removed 3 bases at V and 5 bases at J, leaving 9 bases unmatched. The CDR3 has 16 residues. The CDR3, as DNA: TGTGCCAGCAGCTTTCTCGCGGGAGATTGGACCGGGGAGCTGTTTTTT. This sequence encodes CASSFLAGDWTGELFF.

This chain links TRBV4-3 with TRBJ2-1, with TRBD1 matching 10 bases. CDR3 length: 15 amino acids. CDR1 is LGHNA, CDR2 YSLEER, per germline. Unmatched junction bases numbered 5, after V lost 3 bases and J lost 6 bases. The CDR3 coding sequence is TGCGCCAGCAGCCATGCCGGGACAGGGGCCAATGAGCAGTTCTTC. Translated, it gives CASSHAGTGANEQFF.

This clone was counted once. This chain links TRBV7-9 with TRBJ1-2, with a tentative D call TRBD1 (5 bases). V was clipped by 1 base and J by 1 base, with 10 bases between them. CDR1 and CDR2 from the germline V gene are SEHNR and FQNEAQ (reference sequence). The CDR3 runs to 15 residues. For the CDR3, the DNA is TGTGCCAGCAGCTTAGAGGGGCCCTATAACTATGGCTACACCTTC. This gives the protein CASSLEGPYNYGYTF.

Concerning this clone itself: Other DNA sequences from this sample encode an identical CDR3 as well. The V gene is TRBV18, the J gene TRBJ1-5; 9 bases map to TRBD1. The germline gives CDR1 KGHSH, CDR2 LQKENI. The CDR3 length is 14 residues. After removal of 4 bases from V and 4 bases from J, the junction contained 2 bases not matched to a gene. Here the CDR3 DNA reads TGTGCCAGCTCACTAGGACAGGGGAATCAGCCCCAGCATTTT. Translation: CASSLGQGNQPQHF. The variable domain in full, with the rest retrieved from reference TRBV18 and TRBJ1-5, is NAGVMQNPRHLVRRRGQEARLRCSPMKGHSHVYWYRQLPEEGLKFMVYLQKENIIDESGMPKERFSAEFPKEGPSILRIQQVVRGDSAAYFCASSLGQGNQPQHFGDGTRLSIL.

The table lists this clone with a count of one. The CDR3 reads CASSYSGSSYEQYF. For the CDR3, the DNA is TGTGCCAGCAGTTACTCGGGCAGCTCCTACGAGCAGTACTTC. V gene TRBV6-6 combines with J gene TRBJ2-7; D is unresolved. The ends were cut back, 0 bases at V and 0 bases at J, with 6 bases in the middle. CDR1 and CDR2 (germline): MNHNY, SVGAGI (reference sequence). The CDR3 runs 14 residues.

The chain joins TRBV6-5 to TRBJ2-1, with D possibly matching TRBD2 (5 bases). Germline V gene lookup returns CDR1 MNHEY and CDR2 SVGAGI. Trimming removed 7 bases at V and 8 bases at J, with 21 bases between. The length of the CDR3 is 15 residues. The CDR3 spells CASTQQMERGDEQFF. The CDR3 DNA reads TGTGCCAGCACCCAACAAATGGAACGGGGTGATGAGCAGTTCTTC.

This chain uses TRBV7-6 with TRBJ2-1; D remains unclear. Trimming removed 1 base from V and 10 bases from J, with 11 bases in between. Germline V gives CDR1 SGHVS, CDR2 FNYEAQ. This CDR3 comprises 13 residues. CDR3 amino acids: CASSLVEEAEQFF. Written as DNA, the CDR3 is TGTGCCAGCAGCTTAGTAGAGGAAGCGGAGCAGTTCTTC.